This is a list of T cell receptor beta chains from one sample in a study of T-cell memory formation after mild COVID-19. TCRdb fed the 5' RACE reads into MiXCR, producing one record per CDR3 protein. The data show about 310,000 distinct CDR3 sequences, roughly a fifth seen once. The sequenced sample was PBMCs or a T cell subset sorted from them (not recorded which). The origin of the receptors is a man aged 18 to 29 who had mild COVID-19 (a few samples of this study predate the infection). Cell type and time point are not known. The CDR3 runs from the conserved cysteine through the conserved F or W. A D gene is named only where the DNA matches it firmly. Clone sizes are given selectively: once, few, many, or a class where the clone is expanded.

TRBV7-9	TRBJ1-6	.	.	CASSMNGHNSPLHF	TGTGCCAGCAGCATGAACGGGCATAATTCACCCCTCCACTTT
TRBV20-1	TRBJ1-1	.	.	CSAKTGSMNTEAFF	TGCAGTGCTAAAACAGGGTCGATGAACACTGAAGCTTTCTTT
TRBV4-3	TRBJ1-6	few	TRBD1	CASSQIGQGNSPLHF	TGCGCCAGCAGCCAGATTGGACAGGGGAATTCACCCCTCCACTTT
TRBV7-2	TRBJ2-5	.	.	CASSLDGGHQETQYF	TGTGCCAGCAGCTTAGATGGCGGACACCAAGAGACCCAGTACTTC
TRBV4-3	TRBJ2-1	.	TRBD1	CASSQDQRTGDFSNPEQFF	TGCGCCAGCAGCCAAGATCAACGGACAGGGGATTTTTCGAATCCTGAGCAGTTCTTC
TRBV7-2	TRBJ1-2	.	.	CASRESNAQPYGYTF	TGTGCCAGCAGAGAATCGAACGCGCAACCTTATGGCTACACCTTC
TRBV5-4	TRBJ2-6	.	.	CASSLAVAGANVLTF	TGTGCCAGCAGCTTGGCAGTTGCCGGGGCCAACGTCCTGACTTTC
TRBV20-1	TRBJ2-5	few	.	CSARVPRAPETQYF	TGCAGTGCTAGAGTACCAAGGGCCCCAGAGACCCAGTACTTC
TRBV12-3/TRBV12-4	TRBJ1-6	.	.	CASSPGSGGTSPLHF	TGTGCCAGCAGCCCCGGGTCCGGGGGGACCTCACCCCTCCACTTT
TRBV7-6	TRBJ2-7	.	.	CASSRPGTYEQYF	TGTGCCAGCAGCCGCCCGGGAACCTACGAGCAGTACTTC
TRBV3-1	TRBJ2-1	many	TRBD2	CASSQRGAGNEQFF	TGTGCCAGCAGCCAGCGGGGGGCCGGGAATGAGCAGTTCTTC
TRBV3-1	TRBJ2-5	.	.	CASRVEGPPGETQYF	TGTGCCAGCAGAGTGGAGGGGCCTCCCGGGGAGACCCAGTACTTC